This T cell receptor beta chain was sequenced for a study of T cell repertoires and HLA-DP antigens. Overall study context: CD4+ T cells were cocultured with HeLa cells expressing HLA-DP. Versus self, one alloantigen differed at one groove amino acid, the other at more than eight. A couple of male donors and one female donor spanned ages 18-to-29 through 60-to-69.

The data were produced by immunoSEQ multiplex PCR, yet TCRdb's version contains in-frame clones alone and is incomplete. The sample lists about 110,000 clones, over 90% seen once, with 0.25% to 0.3% in the top ten. This clone was found once. Its matching antigen is unknown. Sequencing was performed on CD4+ T cells from PBMCs. The receptor comes from a woman between 18 and 29 years old in good health and CMV-seronegative.

The CDR3: CASIMGGRNTGELFF. CDR3 sequence (DNA): TGTGCCAGTATCATGGGGGGTCGGAACACCGGGGAGCTGTTTTTT. This chain links TRBV19 with TRBJ2-2, with D maybe TRBD2 (6 bases). Germline V lookup: CDR1 LNHDA, CDR2 SQIVND (reference sequence). With 7 bases removed from V and 1 base from J, the gap between germline ends came to 13 bases. There are 15 residues in the CDR3.